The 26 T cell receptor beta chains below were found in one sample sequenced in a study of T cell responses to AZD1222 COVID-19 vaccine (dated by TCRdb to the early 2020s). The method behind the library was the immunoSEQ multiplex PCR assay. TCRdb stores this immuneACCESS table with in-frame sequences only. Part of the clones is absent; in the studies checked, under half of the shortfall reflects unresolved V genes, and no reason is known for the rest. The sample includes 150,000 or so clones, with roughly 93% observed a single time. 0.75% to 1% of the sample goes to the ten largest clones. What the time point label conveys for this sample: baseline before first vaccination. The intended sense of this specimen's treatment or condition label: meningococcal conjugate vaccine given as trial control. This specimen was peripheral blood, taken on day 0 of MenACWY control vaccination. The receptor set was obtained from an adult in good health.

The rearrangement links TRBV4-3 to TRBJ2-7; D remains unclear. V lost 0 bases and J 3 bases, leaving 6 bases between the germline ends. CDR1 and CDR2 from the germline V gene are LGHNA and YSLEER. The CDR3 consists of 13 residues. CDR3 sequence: CASSQEANYEQYF. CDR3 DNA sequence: TGCGCCAGCAGCCAAGAGGCTAACTACGAGCAGTACTTC.

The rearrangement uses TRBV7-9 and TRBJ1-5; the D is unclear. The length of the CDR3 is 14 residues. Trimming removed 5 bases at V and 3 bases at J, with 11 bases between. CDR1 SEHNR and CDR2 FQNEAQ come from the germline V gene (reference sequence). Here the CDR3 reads CASSPEQNNQPQHF. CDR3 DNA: TGTGCCAGCAGCCCGGAACAGAACAATCAGCCCCAGCATTTT.

CDR3 protein: CASRPSVVGTEAFF. The CDR3 region has the DNA TGTGCCAGCAGACCTTCGGTGGTGGGCACTGAAGCTTTCTTT. The gene calls are TRBV6-2 or TRBV6-3 and TRBJ1-1; D remains ambiguous. V shed 6 bases and J shed 4 bases, with 15 bases lying between them. The length of the CDR3 is 14 residues. Germline-derived CDR1 and CDR2 are MNHEY and SVGEGT.

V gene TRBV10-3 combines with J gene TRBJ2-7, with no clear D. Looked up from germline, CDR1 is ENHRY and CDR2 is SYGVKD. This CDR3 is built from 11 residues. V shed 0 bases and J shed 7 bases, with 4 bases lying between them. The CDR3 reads CAISESWEQYF. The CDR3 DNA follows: TGTGCCATCAGTGAGTCCTGGGAGCAGTACTTC.

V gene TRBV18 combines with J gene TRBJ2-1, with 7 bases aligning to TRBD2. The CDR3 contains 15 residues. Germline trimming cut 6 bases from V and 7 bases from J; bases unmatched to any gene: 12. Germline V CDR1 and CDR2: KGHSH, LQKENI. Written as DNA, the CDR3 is TGTGCCAGCTCTGCCCCGGCGGGAGTGCGGAATGAGCAGTTCTTC. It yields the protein CASSAPAGVRNEQFF.

CDR3 sequence reads: CASSYGTGLYNEQFF. CDR3 bases: TGTGCCAGCAGTTACGGGACAGGACTCTACAATGAGCAGTTCTTC. The V and J genes are TRBV6-6 and TRBJ2-1, with TRBD1 matching 8 bases. This CDR3 has 15 amino acids. V gave up 2 bases and J gave up 3 bases; unmatched junction bases: 3. Germline CDR1 and CDR2: MNHNY and SVGAGI (reference sequence).

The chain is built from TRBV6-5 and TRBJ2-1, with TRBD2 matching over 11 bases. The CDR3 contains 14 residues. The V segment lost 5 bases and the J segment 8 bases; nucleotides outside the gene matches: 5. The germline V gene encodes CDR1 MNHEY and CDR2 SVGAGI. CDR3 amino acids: CASSTSGRVDEQFF. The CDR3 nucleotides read TGTGCCAGCAGTACTAGCGGGAGAGTCGATGAGCAGTTCTTC.

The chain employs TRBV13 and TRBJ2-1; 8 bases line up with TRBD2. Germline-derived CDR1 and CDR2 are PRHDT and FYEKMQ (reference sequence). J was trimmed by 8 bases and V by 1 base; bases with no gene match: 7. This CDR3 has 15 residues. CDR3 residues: CASSLERGGLDEQFF. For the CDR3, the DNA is TGTGCCAGCAGCTTAGAACGGGGGGGCCTCGATGAGCAGTTCTTC.

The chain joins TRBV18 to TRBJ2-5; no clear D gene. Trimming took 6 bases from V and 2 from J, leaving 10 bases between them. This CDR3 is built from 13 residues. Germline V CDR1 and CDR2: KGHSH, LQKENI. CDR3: CASSPVGQETQYF. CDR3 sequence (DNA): TGTGCCAGCTCGCCAGTCGGGCAAGAGACCCAGTACTTC.

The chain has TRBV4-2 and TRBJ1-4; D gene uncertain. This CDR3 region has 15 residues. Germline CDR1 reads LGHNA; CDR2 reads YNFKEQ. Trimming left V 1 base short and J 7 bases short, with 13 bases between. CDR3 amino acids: CASSQVARFREKLFF. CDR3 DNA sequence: TGTGCCAGCAGCCAAGTAGCAAGGTTCCGTGAAAAACTGTTTTTT.

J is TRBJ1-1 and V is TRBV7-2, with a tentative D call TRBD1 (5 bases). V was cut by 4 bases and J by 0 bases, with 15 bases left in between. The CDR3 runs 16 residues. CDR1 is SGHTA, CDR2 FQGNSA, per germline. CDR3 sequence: CASSYGRDIMNTEAFF. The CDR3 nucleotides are TGTGCCAGCAGCTATGGCAGGGATATCATGAACACTGAAGCTTTCTTT.

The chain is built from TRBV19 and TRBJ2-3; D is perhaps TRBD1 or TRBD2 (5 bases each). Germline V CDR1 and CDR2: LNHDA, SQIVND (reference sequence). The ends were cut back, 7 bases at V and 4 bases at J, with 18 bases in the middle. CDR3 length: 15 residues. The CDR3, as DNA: TGTGCCAGTACTCCCGGGGCAGGGTGGCCAGATACGCAGTATTTT. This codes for CASTPGAGWPDTQYF.

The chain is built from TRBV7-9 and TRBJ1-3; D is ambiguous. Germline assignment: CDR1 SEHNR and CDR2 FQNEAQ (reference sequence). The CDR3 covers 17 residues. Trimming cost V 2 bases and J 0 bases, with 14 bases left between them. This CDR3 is CASSLSTASYSGNTIYF. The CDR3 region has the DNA TGTGCCAGCAGCTTAAGTACAGCAAGCTACTCTGGAAACACCATATATTTT.

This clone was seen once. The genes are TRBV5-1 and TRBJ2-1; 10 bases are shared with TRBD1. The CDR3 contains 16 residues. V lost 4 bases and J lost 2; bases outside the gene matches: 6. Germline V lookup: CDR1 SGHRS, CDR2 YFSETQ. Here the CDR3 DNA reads TGCGCCAGCAGCACCACCGGGACAGGGGCCTACAATGAGCAGTTCTTC. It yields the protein CASSTTGTGAYNEQFF.

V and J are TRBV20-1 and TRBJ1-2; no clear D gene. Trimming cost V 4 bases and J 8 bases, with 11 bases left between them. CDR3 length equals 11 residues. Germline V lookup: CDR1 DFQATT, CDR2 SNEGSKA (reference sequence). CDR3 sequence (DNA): TGCAGTGCTATGCTAACGGGGGGCTACACCTTC. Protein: CSAMLTGGYTF.

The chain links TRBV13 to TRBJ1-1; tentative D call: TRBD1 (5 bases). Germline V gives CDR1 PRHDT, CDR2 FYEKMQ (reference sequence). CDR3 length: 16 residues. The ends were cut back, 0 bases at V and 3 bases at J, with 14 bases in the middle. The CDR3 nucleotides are TGTGCCAGCAGCTTAGGGGGACCTCTAGGAGACACTGAAGCTTTCTTT. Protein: CASSLGGPLGDTEAFF. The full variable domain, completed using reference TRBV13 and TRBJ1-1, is AAGVIQSPRHLIKEKRETATLKCYPIPRHDTVYWYQQGPGQDPQFLISFYEKMQSDKGSIPDRFSAQQFSDYHSELNMSSLELGDSALYFCASSLGGPLGDTEAFFGQGTRLTVV.

The CDR3: CASSPRPVGTGELFF. In nucleotides, the CDR3 is TGTGCCAGCAGTCCGCGACCCGTCGGAACCGGGGAGCTGTTTTTT. The V call is TRBV25-1, the J call TRBJ2-2, with no clear D. This CDR3 comprises 15 residues. Per germline, CDR1 MGHDK and CDR2 SYGVNS. V lost 5 bases to trimming and J lost 5 bases, with 15 bases between them.

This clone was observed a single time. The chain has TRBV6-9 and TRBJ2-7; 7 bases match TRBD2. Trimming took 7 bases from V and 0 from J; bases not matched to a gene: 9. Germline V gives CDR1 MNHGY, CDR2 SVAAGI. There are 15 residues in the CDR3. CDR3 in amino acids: CASTARAGDSYEQYF. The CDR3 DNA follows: TGTGCCAGCACCGCTAGGGCGGGGGACTCCTACGAGCAGTACTTC.

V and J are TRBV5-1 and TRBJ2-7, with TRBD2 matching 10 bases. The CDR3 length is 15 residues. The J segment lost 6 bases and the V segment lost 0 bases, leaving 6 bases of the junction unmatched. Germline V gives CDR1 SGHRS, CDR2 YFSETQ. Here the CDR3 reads CASSLAPAGGVEQYF. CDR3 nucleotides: TGCGCCAGCAGCTTGGCCCCAGCGGGGGGGGTCGAGCAGTACTTC. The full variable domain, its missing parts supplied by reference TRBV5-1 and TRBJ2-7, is KAGVTQTPRYLIKTRGQQVTLSCSPISGHRSVSWYQQTPGQGLQFLFEYFSETQRNKGNFPGRFSGRQFSNSRSEMNVSTLELGDSALYLCASSLAPAGGVEQYFGPGTRLTVT.

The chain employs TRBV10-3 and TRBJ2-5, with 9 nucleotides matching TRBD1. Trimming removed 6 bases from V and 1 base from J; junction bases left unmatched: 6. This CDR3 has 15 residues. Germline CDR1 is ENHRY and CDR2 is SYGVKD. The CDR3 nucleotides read TGTGCCATCAGCGCCTCGACAGGGGGCCAAGAGACCCAGTACTTC. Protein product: CAISASTGGQETQYF.

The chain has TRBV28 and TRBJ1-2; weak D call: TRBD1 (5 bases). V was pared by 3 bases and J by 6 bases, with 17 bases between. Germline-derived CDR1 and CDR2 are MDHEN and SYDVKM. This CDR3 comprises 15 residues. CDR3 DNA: TGTGCCAGCAGTTTTACAGGCGGAAGGGGACATGGCTACACCTTC. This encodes CASSFTGGRGHGYTF.

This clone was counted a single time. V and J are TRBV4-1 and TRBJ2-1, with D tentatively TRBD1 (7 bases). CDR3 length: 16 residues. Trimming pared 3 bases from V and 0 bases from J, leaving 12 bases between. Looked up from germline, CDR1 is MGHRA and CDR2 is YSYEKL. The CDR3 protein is CASSHAGQRSYNEQFF. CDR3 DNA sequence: TGCGCCAGCAGCCACGCGGGACAGCGCTCCTACAATGAGCAGTTCTTC.

Here the CDR3 reads CASSRASGPNYGYTF. In DNA form, the CDR3 reads TGTGCCAGCAGCCGGGCAAGCGGACCTAACTATGGCTACACCTTC. The gene calls are TRBV6-6 and TRBJ1-2; D is unresolved. This CDR3 region has 15 residues. Trimming cost V 6 bases and J 0 bases, with 14 bases left between them. The germline V gene has CDR1 MNHNY and CDR2 SVGAGI (reference sequence).

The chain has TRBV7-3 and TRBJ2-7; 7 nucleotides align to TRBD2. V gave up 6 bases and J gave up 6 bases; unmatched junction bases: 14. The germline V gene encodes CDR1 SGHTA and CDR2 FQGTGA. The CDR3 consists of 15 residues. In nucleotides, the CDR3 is TGTGCCAGCAGTTCGAAGCGGGGACCCATCATCGAGCAGTACTTC. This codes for CASSSKRGPIIEQYF.

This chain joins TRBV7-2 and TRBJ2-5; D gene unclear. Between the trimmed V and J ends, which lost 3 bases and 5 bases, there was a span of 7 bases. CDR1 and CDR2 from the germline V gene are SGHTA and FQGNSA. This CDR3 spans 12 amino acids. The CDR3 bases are TGTGCCAGCAGCTTTTTTTCGGAGACCCAGTACTTC. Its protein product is CASSFFSETQYF.

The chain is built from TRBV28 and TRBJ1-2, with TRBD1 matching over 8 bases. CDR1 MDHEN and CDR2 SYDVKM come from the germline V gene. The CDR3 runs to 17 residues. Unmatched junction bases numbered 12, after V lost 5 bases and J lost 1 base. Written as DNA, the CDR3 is TGTGCCAGCAGTCCCCATGCGGGACAGGCCCTTAACTATGGCTACACCTTC. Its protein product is CASSPHAGQALNYGYTF.